This T cell receptor (beta chain) was captured by sequencing in a study of blood T cell repertoires in COVID-19. Libraries were prepared by immunoSEQ multiplex PCR; TCRdb keeps only in-frame clonotypes and omits some of them. The sample consists of some 250,000 clones, more than 75% of them appearing once. The sample consisted of peripheral blood. This TCR came from a man aged 80 or over with acute or convalescent COVID-19.

The CDR3 loop is CASSSRLSYEQYF. CDR3 in DNA: TGTGCCAGCAGCTCGCGCCTTTCCTACGAGCAGTACTTC. V is TRBV11-2 and J is TRBJ2-7; D not certain. This CDR3 is built from 13 residues. CDR1 and CDR2 from the germline V gene are SGHAT and FQNNGV. Trimming pared 4 bases from V and 1 base from J, leaving 8 bases between. Combining the CDR3 with reference TRBV11-2 and TRBJ2-7 gives the whole variable domain EAGVAQSPRYKIIEKRQSVAFWCNPISGHATLYWYQQILGQGPKLLIQFQNNGVVDDSQLPKDRFSAERLKGVDSTLKIQPAKLEDSAVYLCASSSRLSYEQYFGPGTRLTVT.